The sequence of this T cell receptor beta chain was determined in a study of blood T cell repertoires in COVID-19. Shortly before study entry, within 2 weeks, exposed participants had met a COVID-19 case. Trimming shortened V by 1 base and J by 8 bases, and 18 bases separated the two germline ends. Germline V gives CDR1 SGHVS, CDR2 FQNEAQ. The CDR3 loop spans 16 amino acids. Here immunoSEQ multiplex PCR was the method, and the copy in TCRdb shows in-frame clones only, minus some. The sample has about 200,000 clones, about 80% seen once. The origin of this receptor is a woman aged 45-60 years who had been exposed to COVID-19. The sequencing sample was made of PBMCs or T cells enriched from blood (not recorded which). The chain links TRBV7-8 to TRBJ2-1; D is possibly TRBD2 (5 bases). For the CDR3, the DNA is TGTGCCAGCAGCTTAGGCCGGGTAGCTCTGAGGGATGAGCAGTTCTTC. It yields the protein CASSLGRVALRDEQFF. The whole variable domain, remainder taken from reference TRBV7-8 and TRBJ2-1, is GAGVSQSPRYKVAKRGQDVALRCDPISGHVSLFWYQQALGQGPEFLTYFQNEAQLDKSGLPSDRFFAERPEGSVSTLKIQRTQQEDSAVYLCASSLGRVALRDEQFFGPGTRLTVL.